Included here is one T cell receptor beta chain sequence, with context. The J segment lost 0 bases and the V segment lost 1 base, leaving 4 bases of the junction unmatched. CDR1 and CDR2 from the germline V gene are SGHRS and YFSETQ. The CDR3 consists of 16 residues. This entry belongs to a study of blood T cell repertoires in COVID-19. Study-wide context: Material from acute and convalescent COVID-19 was sourced from the United States, Italy and Spain. T cells, B-cell-depleted T cells, or PBMCs provided the cDNA or gDNA that served as material.

Authors' methods: Estimated nucleated cell counts came from reference gene primer amplification. This table comes from immunoSEQ multiplex PCR, and its TCRdb copy is limited to in-frame clones, with some not included. V, J and clone size derive from that table, while D and trimming were established from the DNA sequence. The sample lists 72,000 or so clones, roughly 91% occurring once. Sequenced input: peripheral blood. This TCR was recovered from a man aged 60-69 years with acute or convalescent COVID-19. The gene calls are TRBV5-1 and TRBJ2-1, with 7 positions matching TRBD1. The CDR3 here is CASSLTAGGSYNEQFF. The CDR3, as DNA: TGCGCCAGCAGCTTGACGGCAGGGGGCTCCTACAATGAGCAGTTCTTC.